This entry describes one T cell receptor (beta chain). Its antigen remains unidentified. These data come from a study of OX40 agonist ivuxolimab in advanced cancers. Overall study: Patients took ivuxolimab, an agonistic anti-OX40 (CD134) antibody. Each dose-escalation patient presented with hepatocellular carcinoma, melanoma, renal cell or head and neck cancer. Findings and limits, study-wide: Clonal expansion was among the lowest in partial responders at 0.1-3.0 mg/kg, especially CD8+.

The germline V gene has CDR1 MNHEY and CDR2 SVGAGI. The CDR3 has 14 residues. The V end was cut by 1 base, the J end by 3 bases, with 7 bases between. The method was immunoSEQ multiplex PCR; TCRdb's version includes in-frame clones alone and lacks a portion of them. This repertoire shows about 52,000 clones, 80% to 90% found once; its top ten account for around 6.7%. The sequence came from an adult with an advanced solid tumor such as melanoma, head and neck, liver or kidney cancer. The V and J genes are TRBV6-5 and TRBJ1-5; D gene ambiguous. Specimen: CD4+ or CD8+ T cells sorted from blood, collected in a trial of the OX40 agonist ivuxolimab. Here the CDR3 DNA reads TGTGCCAGCAGTTACTTACCGACCAATCAGCCCCAGCATTTT. Its translation: CASSYLPTNQPQHF.